This is a list of T cell receptor beta chains from one sample in a study of T cells expressing NK-cell markers. TCRdb derives one entry per CDR3 protein from the 5' RACE reads, leaving out DNA. Its clone listing holds about 380,000 distinct CDR3 sequences. Sequencing was performed on blood T cells: a sorted CD56 or NKG2C T cell subset, CD4+ or CD8+ T cells, or bulk PBMC T cells (not recorded which). The receptors stem from a man aged 18-75 years in good health. The CDR3 runs from the conserved cysteine through the conserved F or W. The order of the fields is J gene, V gene, CDR3 protein.

TRBJ2-1 | TRBV5-1 | CASSSWTSGVVKEQFF
TRBJ2-7 | TRBV29-1 | CSVAPKGTGYEQYF
TRBJ2-7 | TRBV7-2 | CASSPPGTGAYEQYF
TRBJ2-2 | TRBV6-5 | CASIRTLGAGELFF
TRBJ2-3 | TRBV12-3/TRBV12-4 | CASSPPGPTGNTQYF
TRBJ2-7 | TRBV7-8 | CASSQGLARAYEQYF
TRBJ2-1 | TRBV25-1 | CASSEFRGTSGANEQFF
TRBJ2-7 | TRBV3-1 | CASSLSAGVSEVKYF
TRBJ1-5 | TRBV28 | CASRSSGYSQHF
TRBJ1-6 | TRBV14 | CASSRDTGFSSPLHF
TRBJ2-7 | TRBV20-1 | CSARARGLARASYEQYF
TRBJ2-1 | TRBV27 | CASSFVGIGSYNEQFF
TRBJ1-4 | TRBV2 | CASNSQGTTEKLFF
TRBJ2-3 | TRBV24-1 | CATSDFRTGGSDTQYF
TRBJ2-7 | TRBV6-5 | CASSSPLTGGYEQYF
TRBJ2-1 | TRBV15 | CATSRGEGSKAFF
TRBJ1-4 | TRBV6-1 | CAPGGQGLNEKLFF
TRBJ2-7 | TRBV2 | CASRKNHATYEQYF
TRBJ1-2 | TRBV12-3/TRBV12-4 | CASSGGNYGYTF
TRBJ1-1 | TRBV5-1 | CASSGRLNTEAFF
TRBJ1-1 | TRBV20-1 | CSARRQRQPLMNTEAFF
TRBJ1-2 | TRBV6-5 | CASSYSRQGDNGYTF
TRBJ2-7 | TRBV7-2 | CASSSGLAGALSYEQYF
TRBJ1-2 | TRBV2 | CASSGDGYGYTF
TRBJ1-5 | TRBV2 | CASSLANPNQPQHF
TRBJ1-1 | TRBV7-2 | CASSLGPRRDTEAFF
TRBJ2-3 | TRBV28 | CASSYRGRGRTDTQYF
TRBJ1-3 | TRBV6-1 | CASSQDWVSGNTIYF
TRBJ2-7 | TRBV5-5 | CASSLAGTPNEQYF
TRBJ2-2 | TRBV5-1 | CASSSTHSGAGELFF
TRBJ2-3 | TRBV20-1 | CSAPQGSGTDTQYF
TRBJ2-1 | TRBV11-1 | CASSQKLYEQFF
TRBJ1-3 | TRBV6-5 | CASSYGRGVLSGNTIYF
TRBJ1-5 | TRBV7-8 | CASSGGGQPQHF
TRBJ1-6 | TRBV6-5 | CASSYRGPANSPLHF
TRBJ2-3 | TRBV19 | CASSDRDSQDTQYF
TRBJ2-3 | TRBV5-1 | CASKRGHRGTTDTQYF
TRBJ2-5 | TRBV20-1 | CSATVNRVLRETQYF
TRBJ2-3 | TRBV27 | CASSLPDKGDTQYF
TRBJ2-1 | TRBV3-1 | CASSQSGGQGTLF
TRBJ2-7 | TRBV14 | CASRGVGEQYF
TRBJ1-4 | TRBV29-1 | CSAEQGRVGKLFF
TRBJ2-7 | TRBV29-1 | CSVGSGPGILEQYF
TRBJ2-7 | TRBV7-9 | CASSLGAGQSNYEQYF
TRBJ1-5 | TRBV2 | CASSKQGALSNQPQHF
TRBJ2-7 | TRBV3-1 | CASSPSWGSNEQYF